This TCR beta chain was captured in a study of blood T cell repertoires in COVID-19. Turning to the study itself: PBMCs, B-cell-depleted T cells, or T cells provided the cDNA or gDNA that made up the material.

The CDR3 consists of 16 residues. The germline V gene encodes CDR1 SGHRS and CDR2 YFSETQ. V lost 3 bases and J lost 0; bases outside the gene matches: 9. Original analysis: Amplified reference gene primers provided the basis for estimating nucleated cell counts. Only in-frame clones appear in the TCRdb table, and some are missing; sequencing was by immunoSEQ multiplex PCR. V and J calls and clone size are as listed in that table; D and trimming were resolved from the DNA. The repertoire holds roughly 130,000 clones, with roughly 80% as singletons. The chain is built from TRBV5-1 and TRBJ2-7, with 7 positions matching TRBD1. The specimen sequenced was peripheral blood. The TCR was taken from an older woman with acute or convalescent COVID-19. The CDR3 reads CASSSQTGALSYEQYF. For the CDR3, the DNA is TGCGCCAGCAGCTCCCAAACAGGGGCCCTCTCCTACGAGCAGTACTTC.